This T cell receptor beta chain was captured by sequencing in a study of blood T cell repertoires in COVID-19. Whole-study context: Sites in the United States, Italy and Spain provided acute and convalescent COVID-19 samples.

Authors' data handling: Estimated nucleated cell counts came from reference gene primer amplification. TCRdb's table, derived via immunoSEQ multiplex PCR, lists solely in-frame clones and lacks some. V, J and clone size reflect that table, while D and trimming were determined from the DNA. Here the sample spans over 150,000 clones, about four fifths being singletons. Source material: peripheral blood. The source of this sequence is an older man with active or convalescent COVID-19.

CDR3 residues: CASSLTPGQDQPQHF. The CDR3 coding sequence is TGTGCCAGCAGCTTAACGCCGGGACAAGACCAGCCCCAGCATTTT. This chain links TRBV7-3 with TRBJ1-5, with D maybe TRBD1 (6 bases). There are 15 residues in the CDR3. Trimming took off 0 bases at V and 7 bases at J, with 13 bases between the two ends. The germline gives CDR1 SGHTA, CDR2 FQGTGA.